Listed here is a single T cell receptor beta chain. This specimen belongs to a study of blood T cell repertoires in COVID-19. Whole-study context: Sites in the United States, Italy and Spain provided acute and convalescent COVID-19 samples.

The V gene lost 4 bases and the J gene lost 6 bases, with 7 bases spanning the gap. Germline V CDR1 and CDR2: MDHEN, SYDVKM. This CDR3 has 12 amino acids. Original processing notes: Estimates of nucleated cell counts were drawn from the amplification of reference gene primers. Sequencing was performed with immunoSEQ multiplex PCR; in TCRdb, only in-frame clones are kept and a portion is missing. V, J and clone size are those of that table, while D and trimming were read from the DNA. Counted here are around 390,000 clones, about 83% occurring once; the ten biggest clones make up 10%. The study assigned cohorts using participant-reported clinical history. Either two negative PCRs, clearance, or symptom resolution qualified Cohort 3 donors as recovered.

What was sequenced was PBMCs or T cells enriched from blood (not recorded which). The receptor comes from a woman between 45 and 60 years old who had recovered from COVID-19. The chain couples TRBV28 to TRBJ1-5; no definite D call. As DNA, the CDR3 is TGTGCCAGCAGTTCGCGGAGTCAGCCCCAGCATTTT. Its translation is CASSSRSQPQHF.